These T cell receptor beta chains were read from a single sample in a study of CD8+ T cells in alopecia areata. The table came from immunoSEQ multiplex PCR; TCRdb's copy has only in-frame clones and leaves some out. This table has more than 95,000 clones, around 45% appearing once. Sample: CD4+ T cells sorted from blood. These receptor sequences come from a human donor with alopecia areata. The CDR3 runs from the conserved cysteine through the conserved F or W. A D gene is named only where the DNA matches it firmly. The size entry is marked missing in some rows and otherwise reads once, few, many or a size class.

CDR3 DNA | CDR3 protein | D gene | J gene | V gene | clone size
TGTGCCAGCAGACCTATCCGGGACGACTTTAGAGGCTACACCTTC | CASRPIRDDFRGYTF | - | TRBJ1-2 | TRBV6-6 | -
TGCAGCGTTGAAGCAGGGGCCCGAAGAGCTTTCTTT | CSVEAGARRAFF | - | TRBJ1-1 | TRBV29-1 | -
TGCAGCGTTGTGTCTGCAACTAATGAAAAACTGTTTTTT | CSVVSATNEKLFF | - | TRBJ1-4 | TRBV29-1 | -
TGTGCCAGCAAACCCGAACCCTCCCACACCGGGGAGCTGTTTTTT | CASKPEPSHTGELFF | - | TRBJ2-2 | TRBV2 | -
TGCAGCACCAAACCTTACTACTCTGCCTACAATGAGCAGTTCTTC | CSTKPYYSAYNEQFF | - | TRBJ2-1 | TRBV29-1 | few
TGTGCCAGCAGCTTGAACCGACACTCGGGAGAGACCCAGTACTTC | CASSLNRHSGETQYF | - | TRBJ2-5 | TRBV5-4 | -
TGTGCCAGCAGTCCGCGGATCACCGGGGAGCTGTTTTTT | CASSPRITGELFF | - | TRBJ2-2 | TRBV28 | few
TGCAGCGTTGCCCAAAACCCGGGACTAGCGGGGACCAATGAGCAGTTCTTC | CSVAQNPGLAGTNEQFF | TRBD2 | TRBJ2-1 | TRBV29-1 | few
TGCGCCAGCAGCCAAGGGATCCCAGATACGCAGTATTTT | CASSQGIPDTQYF | - | TRBJ2-3 | TRBV4-1 | -
TGTGCCAGCAGCTCCTCGACAGCCCCTTCCTCTAACTATGGCTACACCTTC | CASSSSTAPSSNYGYTF | - | TRBJ1-2 | TRBV7-9 | -
TGTGCCAGCAGCTTAGCTCAGGATTCACCCCTCCACTTT | CASSLAQDSPLHF | - | TRBJ1-6 | TRBV7-2 | few
TGTGCCAGCAGTCTGCGCTCTGGGGCCAACGTCCTGACTTTC | CASSLRSGANVLTF | - | TRBJ2-6 | TRBV27 | -
TGCGCCAGCAGCCAAGCTGGGGTCTCTGTAACAGATACGCAGTATTTT | CASSQAGVSVTDTQYF | - | TRBJ2-3 | TRBV4-3 | few
TGCAGTGCTAGAGACAGTGATGGCTACACCTTC | CSARDSDGYTF | - | TRBJ1-2 | TRBV20-1 | -
TGTGCCAGCAGCGTAGGGGCTAGCGGGAGGTCGTTTAACTACGAGCAGTACTTC | CASSVGASGRSFNYEQYF | TRBD2 | TRBJ2-7 | TRBV9 | once
TGCGCCAGCAGCCACCATAAGACCAGGACAGTCCCTAACTATGGCTACACCTTC | CASSHHKTRTVPNYGYTF | - | TRBJ1-2 | TRBV4-1 | -
TGTGCCTGGAGTTTCGATGGGGGGCCGGGGTGGACCCAGTACTTC | CAWSFDGGPGWTQYF | - | TRBJ2-5 | TRBV30 | few
TGTGCCAGCAGTGCCCATCGGGGCCTGGGTGAGCAGTACTTC | CASSAHRGLGEQYF | - | TRBJ2-7 | TRBV27 | -
TGCGCCAGCAGCTTGGCCGCAGGGGGCTCTGGGGCCAACGTCCTGACTTTC | CASSLAAGGSGANVLTF | TRBD1 | TRBJ2-6 | TRBV5-1 | few
TGCAGCGTTGGCCCTTTCTCTGGGGCCAACGTCCTGACTTTC | CSVGPFSGANVLTF | - | TRBJ2-6 | TRBV29-1 | few
TGTGCCAGCAGTGAGGCTAGCGGGAGTTGGGAGACCCAGTACTTC | CASSEASGSWETQYF | TRBD2 | TRBJ2-5 | TRBV6-1 | -
TGTGCCAGCAAGTCAGCGGAGGTGGCTGAAGCTTTCTTT | CASKSAEVAEAFF | - | TRBJ1-1 | TRBV2 | -
TGTGCCAGCAGCGCCTTCTACAGGGGGCTAGGCACCGGGGAGCTGTTTTTT | CASSAFYRGLGTGELFF | TRBD1 | TRBJ2-2 | TRBV9 | -
TGTGCCAGCAGCGAAAAAGCCAGGGGTTTGGGTGAGCAGTACTTC | CASSEKARGLGEQYF | - | TRBJ2-7 | TRBV7-2 | -
TGTGCCAGCAGCCGGGGGGGCGGAGGGATAAACTATGGCTACACCTTC | CASSRGGGGINYGYTF | - | TRBJ1-2 | TRBV4-2 | -
TGTGCCACCAGCAGAGGGGTTAGCAATGTGCAGTTCTTC | CATSRGVSNVQFF | - | TRBJ2-1 | TRBV15 | -